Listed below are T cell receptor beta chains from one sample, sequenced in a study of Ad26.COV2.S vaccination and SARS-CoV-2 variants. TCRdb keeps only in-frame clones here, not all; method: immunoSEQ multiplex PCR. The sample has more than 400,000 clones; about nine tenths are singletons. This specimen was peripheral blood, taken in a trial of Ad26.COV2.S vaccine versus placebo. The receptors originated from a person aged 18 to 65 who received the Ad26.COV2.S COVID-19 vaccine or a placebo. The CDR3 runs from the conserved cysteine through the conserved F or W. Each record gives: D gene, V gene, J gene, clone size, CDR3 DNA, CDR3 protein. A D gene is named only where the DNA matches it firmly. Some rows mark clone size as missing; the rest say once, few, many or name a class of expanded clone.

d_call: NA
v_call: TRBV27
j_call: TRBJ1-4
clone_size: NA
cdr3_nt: TGTGCCAGCAGTTTAATGGGACGGACAGCAACTAATGAAAAACTGTTTTTT
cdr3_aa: CASSLMGRTATNEKLFF

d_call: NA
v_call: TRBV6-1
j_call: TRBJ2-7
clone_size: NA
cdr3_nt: TGTGCCAGCAGTGAAGCGAGAGGGGGGTACGAGCAGTACTTC
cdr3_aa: CASSEARGGYEQYF

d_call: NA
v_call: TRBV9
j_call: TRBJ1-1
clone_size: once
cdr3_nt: TGTGCCAGCAGCGTAGTGGGTACGGGCACTGAAGCTTTCTTT
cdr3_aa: CASSVVGTGTEAFF

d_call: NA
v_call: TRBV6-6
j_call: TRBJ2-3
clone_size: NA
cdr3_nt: TGTGCCAGCAGTCTCGCCCAGGGAGAGAAGACAGATACGCAGTATTTT
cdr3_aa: CASSLAQGEKTDTQYF

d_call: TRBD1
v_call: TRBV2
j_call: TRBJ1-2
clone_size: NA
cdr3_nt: TGTGCCAGCAGTGAAGCGCGACAGGGGAGCGGTGGCTACACCTTC
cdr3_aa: CASSEARQGSGGYTF

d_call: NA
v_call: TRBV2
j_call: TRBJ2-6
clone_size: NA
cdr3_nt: TGTGCCAGCAGTGACGATGTGTCTGGGGCCAACGTCCTGACTTTC
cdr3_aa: CASSDDVSGANVLTF

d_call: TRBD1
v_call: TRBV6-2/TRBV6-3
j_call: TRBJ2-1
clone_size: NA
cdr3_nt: TGTGCCAGCAGTTACTCGATCCGGGACAGCTACAATGAGCAGTTCTTC
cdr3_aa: CASSYSIRDSYNEQFF

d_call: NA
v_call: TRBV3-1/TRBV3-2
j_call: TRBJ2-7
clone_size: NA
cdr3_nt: TGTGCCAGCAGCCAAGTTGGCAGGGCCTACGAGCAGTACTTC
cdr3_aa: CASSQVGRAYEQYF

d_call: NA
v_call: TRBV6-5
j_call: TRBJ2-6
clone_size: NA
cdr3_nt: TGTGCCAGCAGTTTATGGAGGTCGGGGGCCAACGTCCTGACTTTC
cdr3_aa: CASSLWRSGANVLTF

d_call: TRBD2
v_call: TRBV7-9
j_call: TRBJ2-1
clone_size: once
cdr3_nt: TGTGCCAGCAGCTTAGAGGGAACTAGCGGGAGTGAGGCGTTCTTC
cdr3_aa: CASSLEGTSGSEAFF

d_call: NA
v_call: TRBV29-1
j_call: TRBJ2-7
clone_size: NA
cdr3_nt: TGCAGCGTTGAAGCCGCCCCCTACGAGCAGTACTTC
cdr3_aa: CSVEAAPYEQYF

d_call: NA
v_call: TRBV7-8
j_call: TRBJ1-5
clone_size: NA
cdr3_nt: TGTGCCACTAGTGGGGCAGGGGAGAGCAATCAGCCCCAGCATTTT
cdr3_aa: CATSGAGESNQPQHF

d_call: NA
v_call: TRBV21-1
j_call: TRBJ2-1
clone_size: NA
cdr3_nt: TGTGCCAGCAACCCAGGGTTGGGGTTCTACAATGAGCAGTTCTTC
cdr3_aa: CASNPGLGFYNEQFF

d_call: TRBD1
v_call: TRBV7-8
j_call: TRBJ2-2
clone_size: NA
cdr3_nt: TGTGCCAGCAGCCCTAAACTGCGACAGGGTTCCACCGGGGAGCTGTTTTTT
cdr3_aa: CASSPKLRQGSTGELFF

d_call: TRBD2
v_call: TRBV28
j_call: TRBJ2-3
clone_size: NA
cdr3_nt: TGTGCCAGCAGTCCCTTAGCGGGAGGGGAGACGCAGTATTTT
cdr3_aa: CASSPLAGGETQYF

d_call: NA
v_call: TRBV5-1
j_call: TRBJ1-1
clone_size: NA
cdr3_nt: TGCGCCAGCAGCTTTGATCCCGGAGGGGCAGAAGCTTTCTTT
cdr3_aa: CASSFDPGGAEAFF

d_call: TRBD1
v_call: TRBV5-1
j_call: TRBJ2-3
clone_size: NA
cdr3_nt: TGCGCCAGCAGCTCTTACAGGGGGCTTGCAGATACGCAGTATTTT
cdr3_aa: CASSSYRGLADTQYF

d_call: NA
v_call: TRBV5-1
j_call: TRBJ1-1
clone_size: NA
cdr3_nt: TGCGCCAGCGGTTATGGGGCGGGTGAAGCTTTCTTT
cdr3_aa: CASGYGAGEAFF

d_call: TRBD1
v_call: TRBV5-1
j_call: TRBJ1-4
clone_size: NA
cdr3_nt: TGCGCCAGCAGCTCGGGTGGAGCAGGGGGTGAAAAACTGTTTTTT
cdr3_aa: CASSSGGAGGEKLFF

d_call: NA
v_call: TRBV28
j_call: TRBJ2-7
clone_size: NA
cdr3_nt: TGTGCCAGCAGTAAAGGTGGAGTGGGGCTGTCCGGCGAGCAGTACTTC
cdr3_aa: CASSKGGVGLSGEQYF

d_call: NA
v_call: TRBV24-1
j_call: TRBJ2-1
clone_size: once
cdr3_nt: TGTGCCACCAGTAAGGGGGCGGGACTTTCCTACAATGAGCAGTTCTTC
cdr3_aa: CATSKGAGLSYNEQFF

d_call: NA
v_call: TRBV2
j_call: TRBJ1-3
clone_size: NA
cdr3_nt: TGTGCCAGCAGTGGGGGCACTGGAAACACCATATATTTT
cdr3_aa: CASSGGTGNTIYF

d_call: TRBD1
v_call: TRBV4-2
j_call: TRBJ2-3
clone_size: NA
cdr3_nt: TGTGCCAGCAGCCAAGAGGAGGCTACAGGGGGCACTAGCACAGATACGCAGTATTTT
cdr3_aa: CASSQEEATGGTSTDTQYF

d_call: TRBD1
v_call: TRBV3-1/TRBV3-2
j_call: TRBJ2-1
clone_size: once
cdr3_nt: TGTGCCAGCAGCCCGGGACAGCCCTACAATGAGCAGTTCTTC
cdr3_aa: CASSPGQPYNEQFF

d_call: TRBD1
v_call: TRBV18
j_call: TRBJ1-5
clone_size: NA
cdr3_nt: TGTGCCAGCTCACCATTAGGGACAGGGAATCAGCCCCAGCATTTT
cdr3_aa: CASSPLGTGNQPQHF